Listed here is a single T cell receptor beta chain. The data are from a study of blood T cell repertoires in COVID-19. This CDR3 spans 16 amino acids. The germline CDR1 and CDR2 sequences are SGHRS and YFSETQ. The V segment lost 6 bases and the J segment 0 bases; nucleotides outside the gene matches: 7. Libraries were prepared by immunoSEQ multiplex PCR; TCRdb keeps only in-frame clonotypes and omits some of them. In the table there are roughly 81,000 clones, roughly 85% of which are singletons. The chain couples TRBV5-1 to TRBJ2-2; the match to TRBD1 covers 8 bases. Source material: peripheral blood. The TCR was taken from a young man with acute or convalescent COVID-19. The chain's CDR3 is CASKRSGQANTGELFF. The DNA of the CDR3 is TGCGCCAGCAAGCGCTCGGGACAGGCGAACACCGGGGAGCTGTTTTTT. The whole variable domain, filled in from reference TRBV5-1 and TRBJ2-2, reads KAGVTQTPRYLIKTRGQQVTLSCSPISGHRSVSWYQQTPGQGLQFLFEYFSETQRNKGNFPGRFSGRQFSNSRSEMNVSTLELGDSALYLCASKRSGQANTGELFFGEGSRLTVL.